A single T cell receptor beta chain is shown here with its context. Antigen: not known. The source of the sample is a study of CXCR3-negative and CXCR3-positive naive CD8 T cells. General study results and limits: CXCR3-expressing naive cells carried TRB CDR3s more hydrophobic than those of CXCR3-negative naive cells. Naive cells, whether CXCR3-negative or CXCR3-positive, had similar TRBV-TRBJ usage, while memory cells differed. For memory CD8+ cells diversity was much lower, but both naive subsets had comparably high diversity.

Naive CD8+ T cells displayed a CD45RO-CCR7+CD27+CD95- phenotype. UMI labels and 5' RACE were used to prepare the TRB cDNA libraries. No DNA is given; TCRdb re-called the 5' RACE reads and lists each CDR3 protein once. This sample's table reports 100,000 or so distinct CDR3 sequences. The sample was naive CXCR3+ CD8+ T cells from blood. Subset noted: CD45RO-CCR7+CD27+CD95- naive CD8+ T cells expressing CXCR3 (TNR3+). The clonotype was recovered from a human donor in good health. Some clones in this sample may be carry-over from other donors' samples.

CDR3 sequence: CSVYHPSGRDSYNEQFF. V and J are TRBV29-1 and TRBJ2-1; checking the TCRdb D call of TRBD2 is not possible without DNA. The CDR3 is made up of 17 amino acids. CDR1 and CDR2 (germline): SQVTM, ANQGSEA.